This T cell receptor (beta chain) was recovered during a study of blood T cells in healthy people across ages. Study-level points and caveats: CMV status of donors was not determined, possibly confounding expanded clonotype changes.

The second PCR ran about 6 to 12 cycles with a sample-barcoded 5' primer and J-beta primers. A tag from a template-switch adaptor with 12 random nucleotides marked each cDNA molecule. TCRdb reanalysed the 5' RACE reads using MiXCR and keeps one entry per CDR3 protein. Of 700,000 to 850,000 distinct CDR3 sequences in the sample, 35% to 40% were seen once. As for this clonotype: What it binds is unknown. It may be a read error: a sequence one base away is much more abundant.

Input material: blood. The sequence was collected from a young man in good health.

The DNA of the CDR3 is TGCAGTGCTAAAGATCGCGGGGCCACTGAATATGGCTACACCTTC. This sequence encodes CSAKDRGATEYGYTF. V gene TRBV20-1 combines with J gene TRBJ1-2, with TRBD1 as a possible D gene (5 bases). The CDR3 covers 15 residues. The V and J ends lost 4 bases and 5 bases respectively, with 20 bases between them. CDR1 is DFQATT, CDR2 SNEGSKA, per germline (reference sequence).